A selection of T cell receptor beta chains follows, all from one sample in a study of cytomegalovirus exposure and HLA in healthy donors. The protocol was immunoSEQ multiplex PCR, while the TCRdb copy is restricted to in-frame clones and leaves out a portion. The sample contains about 190,000 clones, 9.5% to 15% of which appear only once. The sequenced material came from PBMCs. The receptors shown here come from a man aged 50 or older in good health and CMV-seropositive. CDR3s include the opening cysteine and the closing phenylalanine or tryptophan. The order of the fields is J gene, V gene, clone size, D gene, CDR3 DNA, CDR3 protein. A D gene is named only where the DNA matches it firmly. Rows may omit the clone size; those that give it use once, few, many or a size class.

j_gene: TRBJ2-1
v_gene: TRBV9
abundance: few
d_gene: TRBD2
CDR3nt: TGTGCCAGCAGCGTAGGGACTAGCAGGTTTGAGCAGTTCTTC
CDR3aa: CASSVGTSRFEQFF

j_gene: TRBJ2-5
v_gene: TRBV6-5
abundance: few
d_gene: TRBD1
CDR3nt: TGTGCCAGCAGTTACTCGAACAGGGGGCGGGGTGAGACCCAGTACTTC
CDR3aa: CASSYSNRGRGETQYF

j_gene: TRBJ1-2
v_gene: TRBV4-1
abundance: few
d_gene: .
CDR3nt: TGCGCCAGCAGCCAAGATAGACTTACTAACTATGGCTACACCTTC
CDR3aa: CASSQDRLTNYGYTF

j_gene: TRBJ1-3
v_gene: TRBV13
abundance: few
d_gene: .
CDR3nt: TGTGCCAGCGCTGATTGGACTGCTGGAAACACCATATATTTT
CDR3aa: CASADWTAGNTIYF

j_gene: TRBJ2-1
v_gene: TRBV7-2
abundance: .
d_gene: TRBD1
CDR3nt: TGTGCCAGCAGCATCCGGGACAGGACTTACAATGAGCAGTTCTTC
CDR3aa: CASSIRDRTYNEQFF

j_gene: TRBJ1-6
v_gene: TRBV7-2
abundance: few
d_gene: .
CDR3nt: TGTGCCAGCAGCTTAGATATTTCACCCCTCCACTTT
CDR3aa: CASSLDISPLHF

j_gene: TRBJ1-3
v_gene: TRBV18
abundance: few
d_gene: TRBD1
CDR3nt: TGTGCCAGCTCACCCCTCGGGACAGGGTATGGAAACACCATATATTTT
CDR3aa: CASSPLGTGYGNTIYF

j_gene: TRBJ2-5
v_gene: TRBV5-6
abundance: few
d_gene: .
CDR3nt: TGTGCCAGCAGCTTGTCGACAGACTACCAAGAGACCCAGTACTTC
CDR3aa: CASSLSTDYQETQYF

j_gene: TRBJ2-1
v_gene: TRBV30
abundance: .
d_gene: .
CDR3nt: TGTGCCTGGAGTGGCCCGACACTGAAGGCCTACAATGAGCAGTTCTTC
CDR3aa: CAWSGPTLKAYNEQFF

j_gene: TRBJ2-1
v_gene: TRBV25-1
abundance: .
d_gene: TRBD2
CDR3nt: TGTGCCAGCAGTGACTCGGGGGGGACCTCCTACAATGAGCAGTTCTTC
CDR3aa: CASSDSGGTSYNEQFF

j_gene: TRBJ1-1
v_gene: TRBV11-2
abundance: few
d_gene: TRBD1
CDR3nt: TGTGCCAGCAGCTTCAGGGGGCGACTTGCCACTGAAGCTTTCTTT
CDR3aa: CASSFRGRLATEAFF

j_gene: TRBJ1-6
v_gene: TRBV7-2
abundance: few
d_gene: TRBD1
CDR3nt: TGTGCCAGCAGCTTAGCAGTACAGGGGGGGAATTCACCCCTCCACTTT
CDR3aa: CASSLAVQGGNSPLHF

j_gene: TRBJ2-3
v_gene: TRBV4-2
abundance: few
d_gene: TRBD2
CDR3nt: TGTGCCAGCAGCCAAGAACTAGCGGGGGGGTTCACAGATACGCAGTATTTT
CDR3aa: CASSQELAGGFTDTQYF

j_gene: TRBJ2-2
v_gene: TRBV9
abundance: .
d_gene: TRBD2
CDR3nt: TGTGCCAGCAGAGCGGGGGCGAACACCGGGGAGCTGTTTTTT
CDR3aa: CASRAGANTGELFF

j_gene: TRBJ2-3
v_gene: TRBV5-1
abundance: few
d_gene: TRBD2
CDR3nt: TGCGCCAGCAGCCTGGGACTAGCGGGGTGGTCAGATACGCAGTATTTT
CDR3aa: CASSLGLAGWSDTQYF

j_gene: TRBJ2-5
v_gene: TRBV5-6
abundance: few
d_gene: .
CDR3nt: TGTGCCAGCAGCTCGAGTCCGGGGGAGGAGACCCAGTACTTC
CDR3aa: CASSSSPGEETQYF

j_gene: TRBJ2-6
v_gene: TRBV28
abundance: .
d_gene: .
CDR3nt: TGTGCCAGCAGTCCAGACAGGTTGGGGGAGGGGGCCAACGTCCTGACTTTC
CDR3aa: CASSPDRLGEGANVLTF

j_gene: TRBJ2-1
v_gene: TRBV6-1
abundance: few
d_gene: TRBD1
CDR3nt: TGTGCCAGCAGCGCAGGGGGCTCCTACTACAATGAGCAGTTCTTC
CDR3aa: CASSAGGSYYNEQFF

j_gene: TRBJ1-4
v_gene: TRBV19
abundance: .
d_gene: .
CDR3nt: TGTGCCAGTAGTATAGGACAGGCTGCAACTAATGAAAAACTGTTTTTT
CDR3aa: CASSIGQAATNEKLFF

j_gene: TRBJ1-6
v_gene: TRBV5-1
abundance: few
d_gene: .
CDR3nt: TGCGCCAGCAGCGTCGGGACACTCAATTCACCCCTCCACTTT
CDR3aa: CASSVGTLNSPLHF

j_gene: TRBJ2-5
v_gene: TRBV7-2
abundance: .
d_gene: .
CDR3nt: TGTGCCAGCAGCTTAGATGGGGCCCAAGAGACCCAGTACTTC
CDR3aa: CASSLDGAQETQYF

j_gene: TRBJ1-1
v_gene: TRBV6-6
abundance: few
d_gene: .
CDR3nt: TGTGCCAGCAGTTACTCCCGGAACACTGAAGCTTTCTTT
CDR3aa: CASSYSRNTEAFF

j_gene: TRBJ2-3
v_gene: TRBV5-4
abundance: few
d_gene: TRBD2
CDR3nt: TGTGCCAGCAGCTTGGATGCGGGGGGAACGCAGTATTTT
CDR3aa: CASSLDAGGTQYF

j_gene: TRBJ2-1
v_gene: TRBV11-2
abundance: few
d_gene: TRBD1
CDR3nt: TGTGCCAGCAGCTATCTCCGGGACAGAGACAATGAGCAGTTCTTC
CDR3aa: CASSYLRDRDNEQFF

j_gene: TRBJ2-5
v_gene: TRBV15
abundance: .
d_gene: .
CDR3nt: TGTGCCACCAGCGAGGGCAGTCAAGAGACCCAGTACTTC
CDR3aa: CATSEGSQETQYF

j_gene: TRBJ1-6
v_gene: TRBV5-6
abundance: few
d_gene: .
CDR3nt: TGTGCCAGCAGCTTGGGTCTTAATTCACCCCTCCACTTT
CDR3aa: CASSLGLNSPLHF

j_gene: TRBJ1-1
v_gene: TRBV4-3
abundance: .
d_gene: TRBD1
CDR3nt: TGCGCCAGCAGCCCGGCCTGGACAGGCGAAGCTTTCTTT
CDR3aa: CASSPAWTGEAFF